What follows are 9 T cell receptor beta chains derived from one specimen sequenced in a study of CD8+ T cells in alopecia areata. Treatment: oral pan-JAK inhibitor, 5-10 mg twice daily. cDNA reverse transcribed from extracted RNA served as the sequencing template. Measured with immunoSEQ multiplex PCR; TCRdb has only the in-frame clones, and not every one. Of more than 100,000 clones detected, about 50% appear once; the ten largest clones hold approximately 0.46%. The material was CD4+ T cells sorted from blood, obtained at week 4, from a patient treated with tofacitinib. These TCRs come from a human donor with alopecia areata.

V usage is TRBV7-8 and J usage is TRBJ2-3; 7 positions agree with TRBD2. In germline, CDR1 is SGHVS, CDR2 FQNEAQ. This CDR3 contains 14 residues. Germline trimming cut 3 bases from V and 4 bases from J; bases unmatched to any gene: 4. The DNA of the CDR3 is TGTGCCAGCAGCTTCAGCGGGACTGCAGATACGCAGTATTTT. Translation gives CASSFSGTADTQYF.

V is TRBV5-6 and J is TRBJ1-1; D gene unclear. Germline V gene data show CDR1 as SGHDT and CDR2 as YYEEEE. The CDR3 is made up of 13 amino acids. Trimming removed 1 base from V and 4 bases from J, with 8 bases in between. The CDR3 here is CASSLRQTTEAFF. The DNA for the CDR3 is TGTGCCAGCAGCTTGCGGCAGACCACTGAAGCTTTCTTT.

The chain recombines TRBV6-5 with TRBJ1-2; TRBD1 matches 11 bases. The CDR3 consists of 15 residues. CDR1 MNHEY and CDR2 SVGAGI come from the germline V gene. Trimming removed 6 bases from V and 2 bases from J; junction bases left unmatched: 5. The DNA of the CDR3 is TGTGCCAGCAGACCGGGACAGGGGGGGAACTATGGCTACACCTTC. This sequence encodes CASRPGQGGNYGYTF.

A few counts support this clone. This rearrangement joins TRBV27 to TRBJ1-5; no clear D gene. Germline loops: CDR1 MNHEY, CDR2 SMNVEV (reference sequence). The CDR3 length is 14 residues. V lost 8 bases and J lost 7, with 18 bases in between. CDR3 amino acids: CASGFRASGQPQHF. CDR3 in DNA: TGTGCCAGCGGATTCCGGGCCTCGGGCCAGCCCCAGCATTTT.

This chain connects TRBV30 to TRBJ1-5; D may be TRBD1 (5 bases). V gave up 2 bases and J gave up 4 bases, with 12 bases separating them. CDR3 length equals 14 residues. From germline, CDR1 is GTSNPN and CDR2 SVGIG (reference sequence). The CDR3 region has the DNA TGTGCCTGGAGTCGGGATTCAGGGAATCAGCCCCAGCATTTT. Its protein is CAWSRDSGNQPQHF.

The sample holds a few counts of this clone. J is TRBJ2-1 and V is TRBV7-9; TRBD2 agrees at 8 bases. The CDR3 contains 13 residues. From germline, CDR1 is SEHNR and CDR2 FQNEAQ (reference sequence). The ends lost 10 bases at V and 0 bases at J; junction bases unmatched: 2. The CDR3 region has the DNA TGTGCCACCGGGACTAGCTCCTACAATGAGCAGTTCTTC. Translating gives CATGTSSYNEQFF.

This clone appeared a few times. A junction end diverges from the germline sequence, so it may reflect a read error. The genes are TRBV5-1 and TRBJ2-7; D gene uncertain. The CDR3 runs to 13 residues. The germline CDR1 and CDR2 sequences are SGHRS and YFSETQ. CDR3 nucleotides: TGTGCCAGCAGCTTCGGGCTAGTTGACGAGCAGTACTTC. Translation: CASSFGLVDEQYF.

J is TRBJ1-2 and V is TRBV6-5; 8 bases match TRBD1. The CDR3 loop spans 14 amino acids. Germline V CDR1 and CDR2: MNHEY, SVGAGI. The ends lost 5 bases at V and 6 bases at J; junction bases unmatched: 8. The CDR3: CASSREQGGNGYTF. CDR3 bases: TGTGCCAGCAGTCGCGAACAGGGGGGAAATGGCTACACCTTC.

This CDR3 reads CASSFIDRENIQYF. CDR3 bases: TGTGCCAGCAGCTTTATAGATCGGGAAAACATTCAGTACTTC. The chain recombines TRBV5-6 with TRBJ2-4, with unresolved D. Germline-derived CDR1 and CDR2 are SGHDT and YYEEEE. The CDR3 is made up of 14 amino acids. Between the trimmed V and J ends, which lost 2 bases and 5 bases, there was a span of 11 bases.